The rows below give T cell receptor beta chains drawn from one sample of a study of human T cells and chemical hapten exposure. TCRdb reprocessed the RACE reads via MiXCR and lists one record per CDR3 protein. The data show 300,000 to 450,000 distinct CDR3 sequences, with around 4.8% seen just once and about 2.1% held by the top ten. This sample comprised whole blood, obtained in connection with sensitization to the hapten diphenylcyclopropenone (DPC). The origin of the receptors is a woman between 50 and 59 years old with alopecia areata. Some clones in this sample may be carry-over from other donors' samples. The CDR3 runs from the conserved cysteine through the conserved F or W. The D gene is left open where the match is weak. The size of a clone is reported for some rows only, either as once, few or many, or as a class for expanded clones.

V	J	size	D	DNA	CDR3
TRBV2	TRBJ2-6	many	-	TGTGCCAGCAGAGAGTTCTCTGGGGCCAACGTCCTGACTTTC	CASREFSGANVLTF
TRBV20-1	TRBJ2-1	many	TRBD1	TGCAGTGCTAATTCTGCCGGGACAGGGAGCAATGAGCAGTTCTTC	CSANSAGTGSNEQFF
TRBV4-3	TRBJ1-1	many	-	TGCGCCAGCAGCTTTAATGGGGGGGGTGGCAACACTGAAGCTTTCTTT	CASSFNGGGGNTEAFF
TRBV18	TRBJ1-4	-	-	TGTGCCAGCTCACCAATACAGAATGAAAAACTGTTTTTT	CASSPIQNEKLFF
TRBV3-1	TRBJ1-6	many	-	TGTGCCAGCAGCCCGGACGCTTTGGGGAATTCACCCCTCCACTTT	CASSPDALGNSPLHF
TRBV27	TRBJ2-1	many	-	TGTGCCAGCAGTTTTTCCTCTGATTTAGATGAGCAGTTCTTC	CASSFSSDLDEQFF
TRBV6-1	TRBJ2-7	many	TRBD1	TGTGCCAGCAGTGGTGGACAGGGCCGTGAGCAGTACTTC	CASSGGQGREQYF
TRBV3-1	TRBJ1-5	-	-	TGTGCCAGCAGCCAAGATCTCCTCCTCGGTGGCAATCAGCCCCAGCATTTT	CASSQDLLLGGNQPQHF
TRBV12-3/TRBV12-4	TRBJ2-2	few	-	TGTGCCACATCCTGGGGCGGGACGAACACCGGGGAGCTGTTTTTT	CATSWGGTNTGELFF
TRBV2	TRBJ2-1	many	TRBD2	TGTGCCAGCAGCGCGGGGGGGCTGTATGAGCAGTTCTTC	CASSAGGLYEQFF
TRBV4-3	TRBJ1-1	-	-	TGCGCCAGCAGCCAAGTTCGGGGGCGCGCTGAAGCTTTCTTT	CASSQVRGRAEAFF
TRBV12-3/TRBV12-4	TRBJ1-2	-	-	TGTGCCAGCAGTTATGGGGGGCGCTTCGGGTTTGCAGACTATGGCTACACCTTC	CASSYGGRFGFADYGYTF
TRBV19	TRBJ1-5	many	TRBD1	TGTGCCAGTAGTATTCGAGGGGGCGATTATCAGCCCCAGCATTTT	CASSIRGGDYQPQHF